A single T cell receptor beta chain is shown here with its context. The target antigen is unknown. Tagging with unique molecular identifiers was a feature of the TCR beta cDNA libraries. TCRdb recomputed calls from the PCR reads with MiXCR, one row per CDR3 protein. Of approximately 730,000 distinct CDR3 sequences listed, 25% to 30% were seen once; the top ten hold around 0.56%. There are 18 residues in the CDR3. Germline V CDR1 and CDR2: SEHNR, FQNEAQ (reference sequence). Trimming shortened V by 5 bases and J by 0 bases, and 19 bases separated the two germline ends. The sample originates from a study of post-analysis software for immune sequencing data. Points from the study as a whole: There were about 5 TRBV segments more frequent in patients than controls, and TRBV5-6, TRBV5-1 and TRBV20-1 were among them.

Sequenced: blood. The J gene is TRBJ1-4, the V gene TRBV7-9, with D unclear. The receptor's source is a girl aged 10 to 17 with multiple sclerosis. CDR3 DNA: TGTGCCAGCAGCAAGTTTGAGGGCGTGGGAGCAACTAATGAAAAACTGTTTTTT. Protein product: CASSKFEGVGATNEKLFF.